The clone carrying this TCR beta chain was counted between two and nine times. The data derive from a study of blood T cell repertoires in COVID-19. Repertoires were generated with immunoSEQ multiplex PCR, while TCRdb's copy carries only in-frame clones and drops some. The sample carries about 310,000 clones, around 84% recorded once. This CDR3 spans 17 amino acids. V was pared by 4 bases and J by 4 bases, with 14 bases of the junction left unmatched. Germline values: CDR1 SGHRS, CDR2 YFSETQ. The clonotype comes from a woman aged 25 to 39 who had been exposed to COVID-19. The sequenced sample consisted of PBMCs or T cells enriched from blood (not recorded which). The rearrangement links TRBV5-1 to TRBJ2-5; 9 bases are a match to TRBD2. The CDR3 loop is CASSISGTSFRRETQYF. In nucleotides, the CDR3 is TGCGCCAGCAGCATTTCCGGGACTAGCTTCAGGAGAGAGACCCAGTACTTC.